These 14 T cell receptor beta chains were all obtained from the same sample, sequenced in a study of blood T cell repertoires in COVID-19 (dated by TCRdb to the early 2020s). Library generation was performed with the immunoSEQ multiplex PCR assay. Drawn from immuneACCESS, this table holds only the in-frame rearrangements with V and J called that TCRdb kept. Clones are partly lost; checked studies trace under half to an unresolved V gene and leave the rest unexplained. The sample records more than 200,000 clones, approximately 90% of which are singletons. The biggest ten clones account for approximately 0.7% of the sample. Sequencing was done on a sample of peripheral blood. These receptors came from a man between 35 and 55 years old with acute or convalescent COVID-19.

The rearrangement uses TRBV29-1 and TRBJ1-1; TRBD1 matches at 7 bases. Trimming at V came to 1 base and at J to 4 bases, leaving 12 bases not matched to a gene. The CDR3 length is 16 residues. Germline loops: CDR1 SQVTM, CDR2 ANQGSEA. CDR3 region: CSVEGGVRGYGTEAFF. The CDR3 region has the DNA TGCAGCGTTGAAGGGGGGGTCAGGGGGTATGGCACTGAAGCTTTCTTT. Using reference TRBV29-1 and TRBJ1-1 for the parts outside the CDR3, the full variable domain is SAVISQKPSRDICQRGTSLTIQCQVDSQVTMMFWYRQQPGQSLTLIATANQGSEATYESGFVIDKFPISRPNLTFSTLTVSNMSPEDSSIYLCSVEGGVRGYGTEAFFGQGTRLTVV.

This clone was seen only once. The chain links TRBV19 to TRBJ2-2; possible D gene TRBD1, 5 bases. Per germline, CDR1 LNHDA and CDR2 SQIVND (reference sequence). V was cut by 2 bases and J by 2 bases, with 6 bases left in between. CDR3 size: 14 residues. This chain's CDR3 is CASSIQGNTGELFF. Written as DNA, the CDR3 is TGTGCCAGTAGTATACAGGGTAACACCGGGGAGCTGTTTTTT.

The CDR3 nucleotides are TGTGCCTGGGGGGACAGGGACTATGGCTACACCTTC. This sequence encodes CAWGDRDYGYTF. The chain combines TRBV30 with TRBJ1-2, with 9 bases that match TRBD1. Germline lookup yields CDR1 GTSNPN and CDR2 SVGIG (reference sequence). This CDR3 is built from 12 residues. The junction had 1 base not matched to a gene; V was cut back by 5 bases and J by 3 bases.

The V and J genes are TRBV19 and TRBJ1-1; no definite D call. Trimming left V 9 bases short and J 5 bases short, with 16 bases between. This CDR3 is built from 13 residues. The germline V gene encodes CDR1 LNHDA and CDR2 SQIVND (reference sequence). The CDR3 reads CASRLVSTTEAFF. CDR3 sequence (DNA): TGTGCCAGCAGACTGGTTTCGACGACTGAAGCTTTCTTT.

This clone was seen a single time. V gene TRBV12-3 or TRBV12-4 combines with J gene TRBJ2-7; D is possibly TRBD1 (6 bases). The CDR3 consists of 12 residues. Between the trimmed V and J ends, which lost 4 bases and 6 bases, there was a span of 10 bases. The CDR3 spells CASSSQGGEQYF. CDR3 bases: TGTGCCAGCAGTTCACAGGGTGGCGAGCAGTACTTC.

The CDR3 DNA reads as TGCGCCAGCAGCTTCGCGGGGGCCCCTTTTTTTTACAATGAGCAGTTCTTC. This translates into CASSFAGAPFFYNEQFF. The chain recombines TRBV5-1 with TRBJ2-1; perhaps TRBD2 as D (7 bases). The CDR3 extends over 17 amino acids. V lost 2 bases to trimming and J lost 4 bases, with 19 bases between them. Germline CDR1 and CDR2: SGHRS and YFSETQ.

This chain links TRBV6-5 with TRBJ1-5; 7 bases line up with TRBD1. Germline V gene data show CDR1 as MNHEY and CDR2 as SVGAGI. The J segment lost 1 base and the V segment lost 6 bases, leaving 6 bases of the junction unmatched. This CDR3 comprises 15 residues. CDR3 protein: CASRRQGPSNQPQHF. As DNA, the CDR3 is TGTGCCAGCAGAAGACAGGGTCCGAGCAATCAGCCCCAGCATTTT.

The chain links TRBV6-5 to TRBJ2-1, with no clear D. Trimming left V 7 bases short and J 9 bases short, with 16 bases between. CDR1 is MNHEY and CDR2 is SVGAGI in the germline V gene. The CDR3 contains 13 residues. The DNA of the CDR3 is TGTGCCAGCACCTCAAGCCGTACGTCTGAGCAGTTCTTC. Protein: CASTSSRTSEQFF.

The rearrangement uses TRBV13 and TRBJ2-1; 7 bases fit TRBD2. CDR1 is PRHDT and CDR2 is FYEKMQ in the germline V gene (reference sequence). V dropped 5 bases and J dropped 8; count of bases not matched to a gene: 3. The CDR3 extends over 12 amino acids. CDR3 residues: CASSRRGDEQFF. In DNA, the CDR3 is TGTGCCAGCAGCCGTCGGGGGGATGAGCAGTTCTTC.

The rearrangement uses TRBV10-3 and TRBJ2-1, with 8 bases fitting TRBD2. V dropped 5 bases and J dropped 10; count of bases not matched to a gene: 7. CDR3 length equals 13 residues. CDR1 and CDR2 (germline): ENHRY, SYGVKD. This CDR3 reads CAISTGGAGEQFF. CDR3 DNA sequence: TGTGCCATCAGTACGGGGGGGGCAGGAGAGCAGTTCTTC.

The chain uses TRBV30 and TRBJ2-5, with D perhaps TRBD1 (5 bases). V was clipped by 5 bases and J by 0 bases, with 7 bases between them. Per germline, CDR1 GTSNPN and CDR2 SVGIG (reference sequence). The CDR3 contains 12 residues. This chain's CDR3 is CAWGHHQETQYF. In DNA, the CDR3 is TGTGCCTGGGGACATCACCAAGAGACCCAGTACTTC.

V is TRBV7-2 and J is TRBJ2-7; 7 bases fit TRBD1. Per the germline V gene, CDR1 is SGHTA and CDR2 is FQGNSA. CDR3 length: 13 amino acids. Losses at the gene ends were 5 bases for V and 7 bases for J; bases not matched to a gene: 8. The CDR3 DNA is TGTGCCAGCAGCCTCGGGACAGTCCGGGAGCAGTACTTC. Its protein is CASSLGTVREQYF.

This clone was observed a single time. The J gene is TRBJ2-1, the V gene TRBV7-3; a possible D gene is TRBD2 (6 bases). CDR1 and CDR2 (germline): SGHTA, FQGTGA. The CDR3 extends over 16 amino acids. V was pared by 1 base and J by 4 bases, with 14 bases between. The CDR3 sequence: CASSLKVGTPYNEQFF. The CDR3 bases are TGTGCCAGCAGCTTAAAGGTCGGGACTCCTTACAATGAGCAGTTCTTC.

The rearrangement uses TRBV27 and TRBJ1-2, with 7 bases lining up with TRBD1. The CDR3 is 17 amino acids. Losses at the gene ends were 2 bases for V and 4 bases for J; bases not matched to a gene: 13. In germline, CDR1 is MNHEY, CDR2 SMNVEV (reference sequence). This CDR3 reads CASSLRGDSWGTYGYTF. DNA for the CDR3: TGTGCCAGCAGTTTAAGGGGGGACAGTTGGGGCACCTATGGCTACACCTTC.